This TCR beta chain was recovered during a study of early T cells in non-severe SARS-CoV-2 infection. Turning to the study itself: Sequencing targeted bulk RNA from unsorted whole blood, leaving chains unpaired. Study-wide findings and caveats: VDJdb matches were skewed toward anti-spike CD8 T cell responses.

Individual cDNA molecules were tagged with unique molecular identifiers. TCRdb redid the calling of the 5' RACE reads with MiXCR, one entry per CDR3 protein. The table lists tens of thousands of distinct CDR3 sequences, roughly 9.1% of them singletons, with roughly 7.5% in the top ten. This clonotype has only a few counts. Its specificity is not known. This specimen consisted of whole blood, obtained at baseline. The source of this sequence is an adult who was a healthcare worker with PCR-confirmed SARS-CoV-2 infection or an uninfected control (not recorded which).

Here the CDR3 DNA reads TGCGCCAGCAGCTTGCCTGGGACAGCCCCTGACTATGGCTACACCTTC. This translates into CASSLPGTAPDYGYTF. The chain carries TRBV5-1 and TRBJ1-2, with 7 bases that match TRBD1. This CDR3 spans 16 amino acids. Germline trimming cut 1 base from V and 3 bases from J; bases unmatched to any gene: 9. Germline assignment: CDR1 SGHRS and CDR2 YFSETQ.